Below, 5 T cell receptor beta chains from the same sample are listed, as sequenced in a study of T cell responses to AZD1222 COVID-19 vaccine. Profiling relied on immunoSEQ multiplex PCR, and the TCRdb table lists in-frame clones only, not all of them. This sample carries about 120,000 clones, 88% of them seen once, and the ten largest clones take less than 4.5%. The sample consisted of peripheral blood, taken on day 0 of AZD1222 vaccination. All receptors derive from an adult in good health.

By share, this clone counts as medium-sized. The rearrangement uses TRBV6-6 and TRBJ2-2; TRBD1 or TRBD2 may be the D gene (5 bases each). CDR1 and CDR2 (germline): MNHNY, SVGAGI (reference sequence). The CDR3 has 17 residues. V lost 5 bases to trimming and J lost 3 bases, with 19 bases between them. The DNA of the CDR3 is TGTGCCAGCAGTCCCCCCCCGGGGCGGGCCGACACCGGGGAGCTGTTTTTT. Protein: CASSPPPGRADTGELFF.

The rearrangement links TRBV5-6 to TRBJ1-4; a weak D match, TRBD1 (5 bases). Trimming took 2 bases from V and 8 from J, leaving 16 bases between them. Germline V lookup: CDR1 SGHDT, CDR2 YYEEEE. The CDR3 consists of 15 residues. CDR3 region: CASSLPGRREEKLFF. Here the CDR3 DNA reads TGTGCCAGCAGCTTACCGGGACGAAGAGAGGAAAAACTGTTTTTT.

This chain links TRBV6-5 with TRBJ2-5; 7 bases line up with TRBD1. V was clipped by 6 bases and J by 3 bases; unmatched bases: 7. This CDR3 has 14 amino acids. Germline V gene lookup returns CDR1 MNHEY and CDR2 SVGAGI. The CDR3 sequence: CASRGPGQKETQYF. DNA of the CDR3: TGTGCCAGCAGGGGACCGGGACAGAAAGAGACCCAGTACTTC.

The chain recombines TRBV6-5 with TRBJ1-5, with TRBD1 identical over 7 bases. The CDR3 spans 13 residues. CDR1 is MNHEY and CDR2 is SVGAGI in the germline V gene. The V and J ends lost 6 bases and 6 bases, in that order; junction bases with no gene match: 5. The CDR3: CASRQGLGQPQHF. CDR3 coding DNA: TGTGCCAGCAGACAGGGGCTAGGTCAGCCCCAGCATTTT.

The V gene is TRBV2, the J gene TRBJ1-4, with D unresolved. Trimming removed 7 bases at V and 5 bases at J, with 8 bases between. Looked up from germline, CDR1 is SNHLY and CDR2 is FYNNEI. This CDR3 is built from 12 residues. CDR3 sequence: CASTQFNEKLFF. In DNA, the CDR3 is TGTGCCAGCACTCAGTTCAATGAAAAACTGTTTTTT.